A selection of T cell receptor beta chains follows, all from one sample in a study of cytomegalovirus exposure and HLA in healthy donors. Clones were read by immunoSEQ multiplex PCR, and TCRdb kept only the in-frame ones, dropping some. Of about 120,000 clones detected, about 79% appear once; the ten largest clones hold 2% to 2.5%. The source material was PBMCs. The receptors come from a human donor in good health. Each CDR3 is given with its conserved first and last residue. A D gene is named only where the DNA matches it firmly. Rows may omit the clone size; those that give it use once, few, many or a size class.

j_call v_call d_call clone_size cdr3_length cdr3_nt cdr3_aa
TRBJ2-1 TRBV2 NA NA 13 TGTGCCAGCAGTGACGGGGGTGGGGATGAGCAGTTCTTC CASSDGGGDEQFF
TRBJ2-7 TRBV5-4 TRBD1 NA 16 TGTGCCAGCAGCTTAGCCGGGACAGGGGGCTCCTACGAGCAGTACTTC CASSLAGTGGSYEQYF
TRBJ1-5 TRBV18 NA NA 15 TGTGCCAGCTCACTTGCCAGGGGTGGCAATCAGCCCCAGCATTTT CASSLARGGNQPQHF
TRBJ2-1 TRBV4-2 NA NA 14 TGTGCCAGCAGCCAGGCCCCAACCTACAATGAGCAGTTCTTC CASSQAPTYNEQFF
TRBJ2-5 TRBV7-2 NA NA 14 TGTGCCAGCAGCCCACAACTAGTATCAGAGACCCAGTACTTC CASSPQLVSETQYF
TRBJ2-1 TRBV7-6 NA NA 12 TGTGCCAGCAGCTTAGGTGGCTTCGAGCAGTTCTTC CASSLGGFEQFF
TRBJ1-2 TRBV29-1 NA NA 15 TGCAGCGTTCCCCAGGGGCCGTCCGCTTTCTATGGCTACACCTTC CSVPQGPSAFYGYTF
TRBJ2-5 TRBV6-4 NA NA 16 TGTGCCAGCAGTGAATCCCCAGCGGCAGCTCAAGAGACCCAGTACTTC CASSESPAAAQETQYF
TRBJ2-5 TRBV10-3 NA NA 14 TGTGCCATCAGTGATGTTAACTCAAAAGAGACCCAGTACTTC CAISDVNSKETQYF
TRBJ1-5 TRBV25-1 TRBD1 few 13 TGTGCCAGCAGTGTGGGACAGAATCAGCCCCAGCATTTT CASSVGQNQPQHF
TRBJ1-3 TRBV6-1 NA NA 15 TGTGCCAGCAGTGAAGCTACTACGGGAGGAAACACCATATATTTT CASSEATTGGNTIYF
TRBJ1-1 TRBV29-1 NA few 13 TGCAGCGTTGTGGGGGCGTATGTGACTGAAGCTTTCTTT CSVVGAYVTEAFF
TRBJ1-2 TRBV10-2 NA few 14 TGCGCCAGCAGTGAGGGGTTCAGGGCGGATGGCTACACCTTC CASSEGFRADGYTF
TRBJ1-2 TRBV28 NA NA 16 TGTGCCAGCAAGGGGCTGACGTCGGCTAATTACTATGGCTACACCTTC CASKGLTSANYYGYTF
TRBJ2-1 TRBV6-1 TRBD2 NA 16 TGTGCCAGCAGTGCCACCCGACTAGCCCACTACAATGAGCAGTTCTTC CASSATRLAHYNEQFF
TRBJ2-5 TRBV10-2 NA NA 13 TGCGCCAGCGCACAGGGTAGTTTGGAGACCCAGTACTTC CASAQGSLETQYF
TRBJ1-3 TRBV6-5 TRBD1 once 15 TGTGCCAGCAGTCCGGACAGGGTTTCAGGAAACACCATATATTTT CASSPDRVSGNTIYF
TRBJ1-2 TRBV11-2 NA few 16 TGTGCCAGCAGCTTAGGGAGAATCCGGGATAACTATGGCTACACCTTC CASSLGRIRDNYGYTF
TRBJ2-5 TRBV5-1 TRBD1 NA 16 TGCGCCAGCAGCGGACCCACCGGGACAGGGGGAGAGACCCAGTACTTC CASSGPTGTGGETQYF
TRBJ1-5 TRBV19 NA NA 13 TGTGCCACCGAGATGAATGGCAATCAGCCCCAGCATTTT CATEMNGNQPQHF
TRBJ1-1 TRBV19 NA few 13 TGTGCCAGTAATAAGGGGTGGGACACTGAAGCTTTCTTT CASNKGWDTEAFF
TRBJ1-1 TRBV6-1 TRBD1 NA 15 TGTGCCAGCACGTTATTCGGGACAGGAAACACTGAAGCTTTCTTT CASTLFGTGNTEAFF
TRBJ1-5 TRBV2 NA NA 14 TGTGCCAGCAGGGGGACACATAGCAATCAGCCCCAGCATTTT CASRGTHSNQPQHF
TRBJ1-2 TRBV18 TRBD1 NA 14 TGTGCCAGCTCCCTCGGGACAGGGTATCATGGCTACACCTTC CASSLGTGYHGYTF
TRBJ2-5 TRBV23-1 TRBD2 NA 21 TGCGCCAGCAGTCAATCAGACAGAGGCGGGGGGGAACCCCAAATGAAAGAGACCCAGTACTTC CASSQSDRGGGEPQMKETQYF
TRBJ2-7 TRBV19 TRBD2 few 18 TGTGCCAGTAGTATAAGATCTAGCGGAAGAATGGGGTACTCCGAGCAGTACTTC CASSIRSSGRMGYSEQYF
TRBJ1-2 TRBV29-1 NA NA 12 TGCAGCGTCCCGAGGGAACCCTATGGCTACACCTTC CSVPREPYGYTF
TRBJ2-2 TRBV29-1 TRBD1 NA 18 TGCAGCGCTATACTAATTCTTATGACAGGGTCGGGCACCGGGGAGCTGTTTTTT CSAILILMTGSGTGELFF
TRBJ2-7 TRBV11-2 NA NA 13 TGTGCCAGCAGCTATATAAGGGGTTACGAGCAGTACTTC CASSYIRGYEQYF
TRBJ2-2 TRBV5-1 TRBD2 once 16 TGCGCCAGCACCAAGACTAGCGGGGGGTACGGCGGGGAGCTGTTTTTT CASTKTSGGYGGELFF
TRBJ2-7 TRBV7-9 TRBD2 NA 15 TGTGCCAGCAGCTTTAGCGGGAGTTATTCCTACGAGCAGTACTTC CASSFSGSYSYEQYF
TRBJ1-2 TRBV6-1 NA NA 12 TGTGCCAGCAGTGAATTGGGGGGTGGCTACACCTTC CASSELGGGYTF
TRBJ1-6 TRBV7-2 TRBD1 NA 17 TGTGCCAGCAGCATGGGACAGCTAAGCTCCTATAATTCACCCCTCCACTTT CASSMGQLSSYNSPLHF
TRBJ1-2 TRBV11-2 NA NA 16 TGTGCCAGCAGCTTATCTTGGACAGCCGGGCACTATGGCTACACCTTC CASSLSWTAGHYGYTF
TRBJ2-3 TRBV6-6 TRBD1 NA 15 TGTGCCAGCTGTCGGACAGGGCAGTTATCAGATACGCAGTATTTT CASCRTGQLSDTQYF
TRBJ1-1 TRBV6-5 NA few 16 TGTGCCAGCAGTTACGCTCTGGGGGGAGGGCCCACTGAAGCTTTCTTT CASSYALGGGPTEAFF
TRBJ1-3 TRBV9 NA NA 17 TGTGCCAGCAGCGCGGTAGGAACAGGTTCGGGTGGAAACACCATATATTTT CASSAVGTGSGGNTIYF
TRBJ1-2 TRBV5-5 NA few 15 TGTGCCAGCAGCTTGGCAGGGAATAGTAACTATGGCTACACCTTC CASSLAGNSNYGYTF
TRBJ2-7 TRBV27 NA NA 14 TGTGCCAGCAGTTTATATTCAGGGGCGGGCGAGCAGTACTTC CASSLYSGAGEQYF
TRBJ2-4 TRBV15 NA NA 16 TGTGCCACCAGCAAGAGGGAAACCCTAGCCAAAAACATTCAGTACTTC CATSKRETLAKNIQYF
TRBJ1-1 TRBV30 NA once 14 TGTGCCTGGAGTCAGGGTTTCGGGAACACTGAAGCTTTCTTT CAWSQGFGNTEAFF
TRBJ1-6 TRBV5-6 NA NA 14 TGTGCCAGCAGCTTGGCAGGGCGCAATTCACCCCTCCACTTT CASSLAGRNSPLHF
TRBJ2-1 TRBV2 TRBD2 NA 16 TGTGCCAGCAGGGGTGTAGCGGGGGGGCGTAGGGATGAGCAGTTCTTC CASRGVAGGRRDEQFF
TRBJ1-2 TRBV5-4 TRBD1 NA 16 TGTGCCAGCAGCTTAGGACAGGGGCCTTCTAACTATGGCTACACCTTC CASSLGQGPSNYGYTF
TRBJ1-1 TRBV4-2 TRBD1 few 16 TGTGCCAGCAGCCCTCTGCCGGGACAGCGTAACACTGAAGCTTTCTTT CASSPLPGQRNTEAFF
TRBJ1-1 TRBV19 TRBD1 NA 18 TGTGCCAGTACGGGACTCGGGACAGGGGGCGCTTCGAACACTGAAGCTTTCTTT CASTGLGTGGASNTEAFF
TRBJ2-2 TRBV7-2 TRBD1 NA 16 TGTGCCAGCAGCTTAGTCGGGACAGCAACGGGCGGGGAGCTGTTTTTT CASSLVGTATGGELFF
TRBJ1-6 TRBV7-8 NA NA 13 TGTGCCAGCAGCTTAGCGTCCTTCTCACCCCTCCACTTT CASSLASFSPLHF
TRBJ2-7 TRBV5-1 NA NA 14 TGCGCCAGCAGCCGGGGGGACAGGTCGTACGAGCAGTACTTC CASSRGDRSYEQYF
TRBJ1-1 TRBV19 NA once 14 TGTGCCAGTAGATGGGGGGTGATGAACACTGAAGCTTTCTTT CASRWGVMNTEAFF
TRBJ2-5 TRBV9 TRBD1 NA 16 TGTGCCAGCAGCGTAGGGACAGGGCGAGTGGGAGAGACCCAGTACTTC CASSVGTGRVGETQYF
TRBJ2-1 TRBV27 TRBD1 NA 15 TGTGCCAGCAGTCTTACTGCCGGGACAGGGGTCGAGCAGTTCTTC CASSLTAGTGVEQFF
TRBJ2-2 TRBV7-9 TRBD2 NA 15 TGTGCCAGCAGAAAGACTAGCGGGAACACCGGGGAGCTGTTTTTT CASRKTSGNTGELFF
TRBJ2-7 TRBV18 TRBD2 NA 15 TGTGCCAGCTCACCACTCCCTAGCGGGTCGTACGAGCAGTACTTC CASSPLPSGSYEQYF
TRBJ1-1 TRBV6-5 NA NA 15 TGTGCCAGCAGTTCCGGCCAAGGGGGGGACACTGAAGCTTTCTTT CASSSGQGGDTEAFF